This T cell receptor beta chain was recorded in a study of early T cells in non-severe SARS-CoV-2 infection (dated by TCRdb to the early 2020s). For the study in its entirety: Because TCR sequencing relied on bulk RNA taken from unsorted whole blood, pairing of alpha and beta chains was not possible.

This was a case-control study nested in a cohort of healthcare workers in London, UK, who had nasopharyngeal swab PCR tests and blood samples taken every week. Healthcare workers were enrolled in the week of the UK lockdown, from 23 to 31 March 2020, and were followed every week for up to roughly 15 weeks. This clonotype was seen at least ten times. Its recognized antigen is unknown. Qualities for individual bases were not recorded, and no much larger clone is one base off. Libraries were constructed by 5' RACE. For sequencing, a NextSeq 500 was employed. To correct for sequencing error and PCR bias, the TCR library protocol tagged individual cDNA molecules with unique molecular identifiers. Both TCR alpha and beta chains were sequenced, and tight co-correlation was observed between alpha and beta sequence abundances in each sample. The authors' analysis ran thus. Decombinator V4 was used to perform V gene, J gene and CDR3 annotation of TCR sequences. TCRs were defined as expanded if a significant change between any two time points was detected under a Poisson model with p below 0.0001. TCR abundances were normalised to the total number of TCRs sequenced per sample and were expressed as counts per million. TRAV1-2 paired with TRAJ12, TRAJ20 or TRAJ33 defined MAIT TCRs, while TRAV10 paired with TRAJ18 defined iNKT TCRs. VDJdb, accessed on 1 November 2021, was searched for TCRs annotated for CMV, EBV and SARS-CoV-2, and TCRs annotated for more than one antigen were excluded. TCRdb reran the public reads through fastp at Q25 and MiXCR, keeping productive beta chains. Each entry is one CDR3 protein sequence, shown with its most common DNA and genes. The V and J calls shown here were made by TCRdb, not taken from the authors' results. For this sample there are about 67,000 distinct CDR3 sequences; around 10% appear just once. The ten largest clonotypes hold 3% to 4% of the sample.

The V and J ends are trimmed by 1 base and 4 bases, leaving 11 bases between them. Reading the germline V gene (reference sequence) gives CDR1 GTSNPN and CDR2 SVGIG. The CDR3 contains 14 residues, cysteine and phenylalanine counted. Left in the record is the CDR3 DNA by itself, 42 bases read in frame from the first base. What the work shows at the level of the full study, not this receptor alone: VDJdb matching was skewed toward anti-spike CD8 responses, so virus-specific expansions were likely underestimated and private and CD4 specificities were missed.

The receptor was isolated from an adult who was a healthcare worker with PCR-confirmed SARS-CoV-2 infection or an uninfected control (not recorded which). The sequence joins TRBV30 to TRBJ1-3; tentative D gene TRBD1, with 5 bases matching. Sequencing was carried out using whole blood. The CDR3 reads as follows: CAWSAGHLGNTIYF. The DNA sequence reads TGTGCCTGGAGTGCCGGACACCTCGGAAACACCATATATTTT.